A selection of T cell receptor beta chains follows, all from one sample in a study of identical twins. TCRdb analysed the 5' RACE reads with MiXCR anew, one entry per CDR3 protein. The table lists approximately 280,000 distinct CDR3 sequences, roughly 8.6% of them singletons. This same sample was also part of a study on yellow fever vaccine responses in identical twins.

Material: memory (CD45RO+) T cells sorted from blood. These receptors originate from a woman aged 18-29 years in good health. CDR3s include the opening cysteine and the closing phenylalanine or tryptophan. Fields, in order: D gene, J gene, V gene, clone size, CDR3 DNA, CDR3 protein. The D gene is left open where the match is weak. Some rows have no size entry. The others give once, few or many, or a class for an expanded clone.

TRBD1	TRBJ2-5	TRBV6-5	.	TGTGCCAGCAGTTACTCGAAAAGGGACAGGGGGCGTGAGACCCAGTACTTC	CASSYSKRDRGRETQYF
.	TRBJ2-1	TRBV6-2/TRBV6-3	many	TGTGCCAGCAGTGCCCCGGGACCAAGGAGTGAGCAGTTCTTC	CASSAPGPRSEQFF
TRBD2	TRBJ2-7	TRBV7-8	few	TGTGCCAGCAGCAACCGACTTGCGGGAGCCTACGAGCAGTACTTC	CASSNRLAGAYEQYF
TRBD1	TRBJ2-2	TRBV6-1	few	TGTGCCAGCAGGACAGGGAGTGGCACCGGGGAGCTGTTTTTT	CASRTGSGTGELFF
TRBD1	TRBJ1-2	TRBV25-1	many	TGTGCCAGCAGTGATTCGGACAGGAGCCCCTATGGCTACACCTTC	CASSDSDRSPYGYTF
.	TRBJ2-1	TRBV24-1	few	TGTGCCACCAGTGATTTGGGGGCCCCCAATAAGCAGGGGCAGTTCTTC	CATSDLGAPNKQGQFF
TRBD2	TRBJ2-3	TRBV7-8	many	TGTGCCAGCAGCTTAGCCCGCCCGCTAGCGGGAGTCAATACGCAGTATTTT	CASSLARPLAGVNTQYF
.	TRBJ1-5	TRBV3-1	.	TGTGCCAGCAGCCCCGGCGGGGGCTTAAGACAGCCCCAGCATTTT	CASSPGGGLRQPQHF
TRBD2	TRBJ2-5	TRBV24-1	few	TGTGCCACCAGTGATTCCAGCGGGAGGGCCCAAGAGACCCAGTACTTC	CATSDSSGRAQETQYF
TRBD1	TRBJ1-1	TRBV12-3/TRBV12-4	.	TGTGCCAGCAGTTTAAAGAGGGGGCGCGTCACTGAAGCTTTCTTT	CASSLKRGRVTEAFF
.	TRBJ2-5	TRBV29-1	many	TGCAGCGGAGGTTCGGGGGAGACCCAGTACTTC	CSGGSGETQYF
.	TRBJ1-6	TRBV6-1	.	TGTGCCAGCAGTGGGAACAGCCCGAATTCACCCCTCCACTTT	CASSGNSPNSPLHF
.	TRBJ2-2	TRBV25-1	many	TGTGCCAGCAGTGAATATGGGGGCACCGGGGAGCTGTTTTTT	CASSEYGGTGELFF
.	TRBJ2-7	TRBV18	.	TGTGCCAGCTCACCAGCTAGTGGGAGAGGCGAGCAGTACTTC	CASSPASGRGEQYF
TRBD1	TRBJ2-7	TRBV19	few	TGTGCCAGTAGGCCGGGACAGCGATACTCCTACGAGCAGTACTTC	CASRPGQRYSYEQYF
.	TRBJ1-2	TRBV6-6	many	TGTGCCAGCAGTTACCGGGCGGGATACACCTTC	CASSYRAGYTF
TRBD2	TRBJ2-1	TRBV12-3/TRBV12-4	many	TGTGCCAGCAGTGGGGGACTAGCGGGGGTCAATGAGCAGTTCTTC	CASSGGLAGVNEQFF
TRBD1	TRBJ2-3	TRBV6-1	few	TGTGCCACCACAGGAGGGACAGGTCGGGATACGCAGTATTTT	CATTGGTGRDTQYF
TRBD2	TRBJ2-1	TRBV28	.	TGTGCCAGCAGTCTGCGGACTAGCGGGAAGAGCTCCTACAATGAGCAGTTCTTC	CASSLRTSGKSSYNEQFF